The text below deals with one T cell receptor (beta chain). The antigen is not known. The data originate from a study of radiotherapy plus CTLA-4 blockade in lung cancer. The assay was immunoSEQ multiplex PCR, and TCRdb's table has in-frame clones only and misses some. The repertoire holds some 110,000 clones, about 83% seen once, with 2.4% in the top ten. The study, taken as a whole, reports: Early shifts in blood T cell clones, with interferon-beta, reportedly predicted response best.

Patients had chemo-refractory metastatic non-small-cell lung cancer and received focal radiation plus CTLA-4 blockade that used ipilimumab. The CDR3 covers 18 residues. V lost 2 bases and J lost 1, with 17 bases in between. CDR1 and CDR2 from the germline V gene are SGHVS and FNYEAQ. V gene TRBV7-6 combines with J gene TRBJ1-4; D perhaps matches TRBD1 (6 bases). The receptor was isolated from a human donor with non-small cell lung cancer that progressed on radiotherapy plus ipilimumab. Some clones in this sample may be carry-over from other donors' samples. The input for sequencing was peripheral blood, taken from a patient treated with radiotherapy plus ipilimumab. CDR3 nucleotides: TGTGCCAGCAGCTTATTGAGGCTAGGGGGACTAACTAATGAAAAACTGTTTTTT. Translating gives CASSLLRLGGLTNEKLFF.